This T cell receptor (beta chain) was profiled in a study of T cell changes during pregnancy in multiple sclerosis. Clones were read by immunoSEQ multiplex PCR, and TCRdb kept only the in-frame ones, dropping some. This table has 65,000 to 70,000 clones, around 90% appearing once. This specimen consisted of peripheral blood, obtained in the first trimester of pregnancy. This TCR was recovered from a female donor with multiple sclerosis, enrolled in a pregnancy study.

Here the CDR3 DNA reads TGTGCCAGCAGCCCTAGACAGGGTAACACTGAAGCTTTCTTT. Translation: CASSPRQGNTEAFF. The gene calls are TRBV13 and TRBJ1-1; 7 bases fit TRBD1. Trimming took 5 bases from V and 2 from J; bases not matched to a gene: 5. CDR1 and CDR2 (germline): PRHDT, FYEKMQ (reference sequence). The CDR3 has 14 amino acids.